This T cell receptor beta chain was sequenced for a study of T cells in Graves' hyperthyroidism and ophthalmopathy. V dropped 7 bases and J dropped 3 bases, with 18 bases sitting between them. Germline V CDR1 and CDR2: SGHVS, FQNEAQ. The CDR3 consists of 16 residues. RNA transcripts served as the template for amplifying TCR beta CDR3 regions. The TCR CDR3 was amplified in a first-round RT-PCR using the HTBI primer set. TCRdb reanalysed the multiplex PCR reads using MiXCR and keeps one entry per CDR3 protein. The repertoire consists of 500,000 to 550,000 distinct CDR3 sequences, with around 20% occurring once and the leading ten covering approximately 25%. A lack of ophthalmopathy progression within 18 months defined stable Graves' hyperthyroidism. Those with hyperthyroidism were 18 to 65 years old, newly diagnosed, and ill for under 2 months.

Sequencing was performed on blood. The clonotype originates from a young man with Graves' hyperthyroidism. V is TRBV7-8 and J is TRBJ2-2; either TRBD1 or TRBD2 may fit D (5 bases each). The CDR3 bases are TGTGCCAGCACCGGTCGGACACGGCGGGACACCGGGGAGCTGTTTTTT. The encoded protein is CASTGRTRRDTGELFF.